This T cell receptor beta chain was recorded in a study of blood T cell repertoires in COVID-19. Across the study: The analysed material was cDNA or gDNA that came from T cells, B-cell-depleted T cells, or PBMCs.

Repertoires were generated with immunoSEQ multiplex PCR, while TCRdb's copy carries only in-frame clones and drops some. The repertoire holds approximately 100,000 clones, with around 87% as singletons. Trimming took 1 base from V and 6 from J, leaving 11 bases between them. Germline V CDR1 and CDR2: MNHNY, SVGAGI (reference sequence). The CDR3 sequence is 14 residues long. Sequencing was performed on peripheral blood. The source is a woman under 40 with acute or convalescent COVID-19. The genes are TRBV6-6 and TRBJ2-3, with unresolved D. The CDR3 protein is CASSYLASDDTQYF. DNA of the CDR3: TGTGCCAGCAGTTACTTGGCTAGTGACGATACGCAGTATTTT.